This entry concerns a single T cell receptor (beta chain). Its antigen is still unknown. The healthy adult donors were HIV-negative and reported no recent acute infections or vaccinations. This specimen comes from a study of shared clonotypes between healthy human individuals. Study observations and caveats: Sampling covered nothing but blood. Tissue TCR repertoires likely differ from those found in blood. Clonotype sharing among donors was thought likely to change with sequencing depth.

Generated by immunoSEQ multiplex PCR, the TCRdb table keeps only in-frame clones and is missing some. Altogether approximately 470,000 clones are present, 60% to 80% being singletons, with the ten largest covering around 12%. This receptor was obtained from a woman between 40 and 50 years old in good health. Some clones in this sample may be carry-over from other donors' samples. Sequences were obtained from PBMCs.

CDR3 DNA: TGTGCCAGCAGTCAAGCGGGGTCGAGCTCCTACAATGAGCAGTTCTTC. The encoded protein is CASSQAGSSSYNEQFF. This rearrangement joins TRBV7-8 to TRBJ2-1, with 7 bases matching TRBD2. The J segment lost 0 bases and the V segment lost 6 bases, leaving 8 bases of the junction unmatched. The CDR3 totals 16 residues. Germline CDR1 SGHVS, CDR2 FQNEAQ.